These 29 T cell receptor beta chains were sequenced from one sample in a study of cytomegalovirus exposure and HLA in healthy donors. PCR involved 60 Vbeta and 13 Jbeta primers. The data were produced by immunoSEQ multiplex PCR, yet TCRdb's version contains in-frame clones alone and is incomplete. Here the sample spans some 120,000 clones, 74% being singletons. The sequencing input was PBMCs. These receptors were collected from a woman between 50 and 59 years old in good health and CMV-seropositive.

The rearrangement joins TRBV12-5 to TRBJ2-5, with D tentatively TRBD2 (5 bases). Per germline, CDR1 LGHNT and CDR2 FRNRAP. V lost 0 bases to trimming and J lost 2 bases, with 13 bases between them. This CDR3 spans 16 amino acids. CDR3 sequence reads: CASGLVLGSGQETQYF. The CDR3 DNA reads as TGTGCTAGTGGTTTGGTACTGGGCTCGGGGCAAGAGACCCAGTACTTC.

This clone was seen repeatedly, ten times or more. J is TRBJ2-2 and V is TRBV5-1, with D hard to call. Trimming took off 7 bases at V and 5 bases at J, with 6 bases between the two ends. The CDR3 length is 11 residues. In germline, CDR1 is SGHRS, CDR2 YFSETQ. In nucleotides, the CDR3 is TGCGCCAGCGCCAGTACCGGGGAGCTGTTTTTT. Its translation: CASASTGELFF.

The chain links TRBV11-2 to TRBJ1-1; D possibly corresponds to TRBD1 (6 bases). The germline V and J ends were trimmed by 1 base and 13 bases, with 19 bases remaining between them. Per the germline V gene, CDR1 is SGHAT and CDR2 is FQNNGV. The CDR3 extends over 14 amino acids. The CDR3 DNA sequence: TGTGCCAGCAGCTTAGGCGGGCAGGGGACCTCGGGTTTCTTT. Translation gives CASSLGGQGTSGFF. The whole variable domain, remainder taken from reference TRBV11-2 and TRBJ1-1, is EAGVAQSPRYKIIEKRQSVAFWCNPISGHATLYWYQQILGQGPKLLIQFQNNGVVDDSQLPKDRFSAERLKGVDSTLKIQPAKLEDSAVYLCASSLGGQGTSGFFGQGTRLTVV.

The genes are TRBV19 and TRBJ1-3; D uncertain. The CDR3 consists of 14 residues. The V and J ends lost 8 bases and 4 bases respectively, with 15 bases between them. From germline, CDR1 is LNHDA and CDR2 SQIVND (reference sequence). The DNA for the CDR3 is TGTGCCAGTTCTTTCGACTCGGGGGGAAACACCATATATTTT. This translates into CASSFDSGGNTIYF.

This chain joins TRBV10-3 and TRBJ2-3; unclear D gene. Trimming cost V 0 bases and J 0 bases, with 7 bases left between them. Germline loops: CDR1 ENHRY, CDR2 SYGVKD. The CDR3 is made up of 15 amino acids. DNA of the CDR3: TGTGCCATCAGTGAGTCCCTCACTAGCACAGATACGCAGTATTTT. Its protein is CAISESLTSTDTQYF.

This clone was seen only a few times. The rearrangement joins TRBV11-2 to TRBJ2-3, with TRBD2 identical over 13 bases. CDR1 SGHAT and CDR2 FQNNGV come from the germline V gene. The J segment lost 7 bases and the V segment lost 8 bases, leaving 12 bases of the junction unmatched. The CDR3 is made up of 16 amino acids. CDR3 sequence (DNA): TGTGCCAGCCTCCGGACTAGCGGGGGCCCCTTGAATACGCAGTATTTT. It specifies CASLRTSGGPLNTQYF. The variable domain in full, completed from reference TRBV11-2 and TRBJ2-3, reads EAGVAQSPRYKIIEKRQSVAFWCNPISGHATLYWYQQILGQGPKLLIQFQNNGVVDDSQLPKDRFSAERLKGVDSTLKIQPAKLEDSAVYLCASLRTSGGPLNTQYFGPGTRLTVL.

The chain carries TRBV5-1 and TRBJ2-2, with 8 nucleotides matching TRBD1. The CDR3 sequence is 14 residues long. CDR1 and CDR2 from the germline V gene are SGHRS and YFSETQ. The junction had 4 bases not matched to a gene; V was cut back by 3 bases and J by 6 bases. CDR3 sequence reads: CASSSQGVAGELFF. CDR3 DNA: TGCGCCAGCAGCTCACAGGGGGTGGCCGGGGAGCTGTTTTTT. Based on the CDR3 plus reference TRBV5-1 and TRBJ2-2, the full variable domain is KAGVTQTPRYLIKTRGQQVTLSCSPISGHRSVSWYQQTPGQGLQFLFEYFSETQRNKGNFPGRFSGRQFSNSRSEMNVSTLELGDSALYLCASSSQGVAGELFFGEGSRLTVL.

This clone was recorded once. The rearrangement links TRBV5-5 to TRBJ2-4, with a weak D call TRBD2 (7 bases). Trimming left V 1 base short and J 8 bases short, with 10 bases between. This CDR3 has 13 residues. The germline V gene encodes CDR1 SGHKS and CDR2 YYEKEE (reference sequence). The CDR3 sequence: CASSLRGGDIQYF. DNA of the CDR3: TGTGCCAGCAGCTTGAGGGGGGGGGACATTCAGTACTTC.

V is TRBV5-4 and J is TRBJ2-7; 10 bases are shared with TRBD2. Germline V gene data show CDR1 as SGHNT and CDR2 as YYREEE (reference sequence). Losses at the gene ends were 4 bases for V and 0 bases for J; bases not matched to a gene: 7. The length of the CDR3 is 16 residues. Here the CDR3 DNA reads TGTGCCAGCAGCCGCCGTCTAGCGGGGGCCTCCTACGAGCAGTACTTC. This gives the protein CASSRRLAGASYEQYF. The variable domain in full, completed from reference TRBV5-4 and TRBJ2-7, reads ETGVTQSPTHLIKTRGQQVTLRCSSQSGHNTVSWYQQALGQGPQFIFQYYREEENGRGNFPPRFSGLQFPNYSSELNVNALELDDSALYLCASSRRLAGASYEQYFGPGTRLTVT.

The V and J genes are TRBV2 and TRBJ1-1; 8 nucleotides agree with TRBD1. CDR1 and CDR2 (germline): SNHLY, FYNNEI. Unmatched junction bases numbered 9, after V lost 6 bases and J lost 6 bases. The CDR3 totals 14 residues. The CDR3 sequence: CASRKGTGEPEAFF. CDR3 nucleotide sequence: TGTGCCAGCAGAAAAGGGACAGGAGAGCCTGAAGCTTTCTTT.

This clone came up once. This chain joins TRBV11-2 and TRBJ1-1; no clear D gene. Trimming pared 0 bases from V and 2 bases from J, leaving 13 bases between. The CDR3 covers 16 residues. Looked up from germline, CDR1 is SGHAT and CDR2 is FQNNGV. This CDR3 reads CASSLDLEERNTEAFF. The CDR3 DNA is TGTGCCAGCAGCTTAGATCTCGAGGAAAGAAACACTGAAGCTTTCTTT.

The rearrangement links TRBV18 to TRBJ2-2; the match to TRBD1 covers 9 bases. V dropped 7 bases and J dropped 0; count of bases not matched to a gene: 12. This CDR3 is 18 amino acids long. The germline V gene has CDR1 KGHSH and CDR2 LQKENI. CDR3 region: CASYLSLGQGANTGELFF. CDR3 nucleotides: TGTGCCAGCTACTTATCCCTGGGACAGGGTGCGAACACCGGGGAGCTGTTTTTT.

The J gene is TRBJ2-2, the V gene TRBV19; the D gene is possibly TRBD2 (6 bases). CDR1 LNHDA and CDR2 SQIVND come from the germline V gene (reference sequence). Between the trimmed V and J ends, which lost 3 bases and 6 bases, there was a span of 8 bases. CDR3 length equals 13 residues. The CDR3 nucleotides are TGTGCCAGTAGTATTGCGGGGTCCGGGGAGCTGTTTTTT. Translation: CASSIAGSGELFF. The complete variable domain, with remaining parts taken from reference TRBV19 and TRBJ2-2, reads DGGITQSPKYLFRKEGQNVTLSCEQNLNHDAMYWYRQDPGQGLRLIYYSQIVNDFQKGDIAEGYSVSREKKESFPLTVTSAQKNPTAFYLCASSIAGSGELFFGEGSRLTVL.

This clone was detected once. The CDR3 protein is CASSLDGQGYTDTQYF. CDR3 bases: TGCGCCAGCAGCTTGGACGGACAGGGTTACACAGATACGCAGTATTTT. The genes are TRBV5-1 and TRBJ2-3; 8 nucleotides agree with TRBD1. The CDR3 has 16 residues. V gave up 0 bases and J gave up 2 bases; unmatched junction bases: 5. Germline assignment: CDR1 SGHRS and CDR2 YFSETQ.

The rearrangement uses TRBV13 and TRBJ2-7; D not resolved. Trimming cost V 0 bases and J 0 bases, with 12 bases left between them. Germline V gene lookup returns CDR1 PRHDT and CDR2 FYEKMQ (reference sequence). CDR3 length: 16 amino acids. The CDR3 protein is CASSLGGSWSSYEQYF. CDR3 DNA: TGTGCCAGCAGCTTAGGCGGTAGCTGGAGCTCCTACGAGCAGTACTTC.

This clone occurred once. The rearrangement uses TRBV19 and TRBJ2-1, with 9 bases lining up with TRBD1. The CDR3 spans 17 residues. In germline, CDR1 is LNHDA, CDR2 SQIVND (reference sequence). Trimming took 7 bases from V and 1 from J; bases not matched to a gene: 11. In DNA form, the CDR3 reads TGTGCCAGTAAAAGAACCTCCGGGACAGGGTCCTACAATGAGCAGTTCTTC. Protein: CASKRTSGTGSYNEQFF.

This chain links TRBV4-2 with TRBJ1-3, with D possibly TRBD1 on 5 matching bases. V gave up 1 base and J gave up 2 bases, with 18 bases separating them. Germline loops: CDR1 LGHNA, CDR2 YNFKEQ. The CDR3 runs to 18 residues. Here the CDR3 DNA reads TGTGCCAGCAGCCAAGGTCGGACCGAGGGGACTACTGGAAACACCATATATTTT. As protein: CASSQGRTEGTTGNTIYF.

The J gene is TRBJ1-1, the V gene TRBV28; tentative D call: TRBD1 (5 bases). Trimming removed 6 bases at V and 6 bases at J, with 8 bases between. CDR1 MDHEN and CDR2 SYDVKM come from the germline V gene. The CDR3 totals 11 residues. CDR3 in amino acids: CASSRQPEAFF. The CDR3, as DNA: TGTGCCAGCAGCCGACAGCCTGAAGCTTTCTTT.

The V gene is TRBV2, the J gene TRBJ1-1, with D uncertain. CDR1 is SNHLY, CDR2 FYNNEI, per germline. Trimming shortened V by 7 bases and J by 0 bases, and 3 bases separated the two germline ends. There are 11 residues in the CDR3. The CDR3 sequence is CASTMNTEAFF. The CDR3 nucleotides are TGTGCCAGCACCATGAACACTGAAGCTTTCTTT.

This clone was found once. This chain joins TRBV19 and TRBJ1-1, with TRBD1 matching 7 bases. Per germline, CDR1 LNHDA and CDR2 SQIVND (reference sequence). This CDR3 is built from 14 residues. The J segment lost 4 bases and the V segment lost 5 bases, leaving 7 bases of the junction unmatched. The CDR3: CASSSSDRATEAFF. CDR3 coding DNA: TGTGCCAGTAGTTCCTCCGACAGGGCCACTGAAGCTTTCTTT.

Turning to this clone: The junction differs from germline at one of its ends, possibly a read error. The chain combines TRBV27 with TRBJ2-7; 7 bases fit TRBD2. The CDR3 consists of 15 residues. The germline gives CDR1 MNHEY, CDR2 SMNVEV (reference sequence). Here the CDR3 reads CTSSLSGVEAYEQYF. The CDR3 DNA follows: TGTACCAGCAGTTTAAGCGGGGTAGAGGCTTACGAGCAGTACTTC.

This chain joins TRBV13 and TRBJ2-1, with a tentative D call TRBD1 (6 bases). V was trimmed by 2 bases and J by 2 bases, leaving 16 bases between them. This CDR3 spans 17 amino acids. CDR1 PRHDT and CDR2 FYEKMQ come from the germline V gene (reference sequence). CDR3 amino acids: CASSLSRINRAYNEQFF. CDR3 DNA sequence: TGTGCCAGCAGCTTATCTAGGATAAACAGGGCCTACAATGAGCAGTTCTTC.

This clone was counted only a few times. This sequence joins TRBV6-1 and TRBJ1-3, with D unclear. Germline CDR1 is MNHNS and CDR2 is SASEGT. V lost 6 bases and J 0 bases, leaving 6 bases between the germline ends. The CDR3 has 13 amino acids. This CDR3 is CASRFISGNTIYF. The CDR3 DNA is TGTGCCAGCAGATTTATCTCTGGAAACACCATATATTTT.

The chain has TRBV6-4 and TRBJ2-2; TRBD1 matches 8 bases. Trimming cost V 6 bases and J 6 bases; bases outside gene matches: 3. CDR1 is MRHNA, CDR2 SNTAGT, per germline. CDR3 length equals 13 residues. The CDR3 loop reads CASSPTGAGELFF. The CDR3 DNA sequence: TGTGCCAGCAGCCCGACAGGGGCCGGGGAGCTGTTTTTT.

V and J are TRBV19 and TRBJ1-1, with 11 bases identical to TRBD1. The trim removed 3 bases at V and 0 bases at J, leaving 6 bases unmatched. The CDR3 runs to 17 residues. In germline, CDR1 is LNHDA, CDR2 SQIVND (reference sequence). This CDR3 reads CASSIPWTGGMNTEAFF. The DNA of the CDR3 is TGTGCCAGTAGTATTCCCTGGACAGGGGGCATGAACACTGAAGCTTTCTTT.

The V call is TRBV19, the J call TRBJ2-1, with D perhaps TRBD2 (7 bases). Trimming took 3 bases from V and 15 from J, leaving 15 bases between them. Germline-derived CDR1 and CDR2 are LNHDA and SQIVND (reference sequence). The CDR3 covers 12 residues. The CDR3 loop reads CASSMGGAVGFF. For the CDR3, the DNA is TGTGCCAGTAGTATGGGGGGGGCCGTCGGGTTCTTC. Full variable domain (outside the CDR3, taken from reference TRBV19 and TRBJ2-1): DGGITQSPKYLFRKEGQNVTLSCEQNLNHDAMYWYRQDPGQGLRLIYYSQIVNDFQKGDIAEGYSVSREKKESFPLTVTSAQKNPTAFYLCASSMGGAVGFFGPGTRLTVL.

This chain links TRBV6-1 with TRBJ2-1; D is uncertain. The CDR3 runs to 12 residues. The V end lost 0 bases, the J end lost 16 bases, and 13 bases lay between the germline ends. Germline V gives CDR1 MNHNS, CDR2 SASEGT. The CDR3 here is CASSEARWVAFF. CDR3 bases: TGTGCCAGCAGTGAAGCGCGGTGGGTCGCATTCTTC.

The chain links TRBV4-2 to TRBJ2-3; D perhaps matches TRBD2 (6 bases). The CDR3 runs 17 residues. The V end was cut by 3 bases, the J end by 2 bases, with 18 bases between. Germline CDR1 reads LGHNA; CDR2 reads YNFKEQ. CDR3 DNA: TGTGCCAGCAGCCAGGGGACTTCGCGGTCCCTCACAGATACGCAGTATTTT. Its protein is CASSQGTSRSLTDTQYF.

This clone has just a few counts. Here the CDR3 reads CASSSGGRDQPQHF. In DNA form, the CDR3 reads TGTGCCAGTAGTTCAGGGGGGCGAGATCAGCCCCAGCATTTT. The genes are TRBV19 and TRBJ1-5; 7 nucleotides match TRBD1. CDR1 and CDR2 (germline): LNHDA, SQIVND (reference sequence). The CDR3 loop spans 14 amino acids. The junction had 6 bases not matched to a gene; V was cut back by 5 bases and J by 5 bases.